This T cell receptor (beta chain) originates from a study of blood T cell repertoires in COVID-19. At the level of the study: Nucleic acid was either cDNA or gDNA, and it came from T cells, B-cell-depleted T cells, or PBMCs.

V shed 1 base, J shed 3 bases, and the junction held 4 bases outside the gene matches. CDR1 LNHNV and CDR2 YYDKDF come from the germline V gene (reference sequence). The CDR3 is made up of 16 amino acids. How the authors handled the data: Nucleated cell counts were estimated from reference gene primer amplification. Measured with immunoSEQ multiplex PCR; TCRdb has only the in-frame clones, and not every one. D and trimming come from the DNA, and the V and J calls and clone size come from that table. The sample shows about 26,000 clones, roughly 71% of them seen only once. This clone showed up just a few times.

This clonotype was obtained from a man at least 80 years old with active or convalescent COVID-19. Input material: peripheral blood. This rearrangement joins TRBV15 to TRBJ2-3; 10 bases fit TRBD2. The DNA of the CDR3 is TGTGCCACCAGCAGAGGAGCGGGAGGGCCAACAGATACGCAGTATTTT. This codes for CATSRGAGGPTDTQYF.